Below, 14 T cell receptor beta chains from the same sample are listed, as sequenced in a study of chemoradiotherapy in HPV16-positive cancers. The repertoire was sequenced with immunoSEQ multiplex PCR; TCRdb's copy has only in-frame clones and lacks some. In the table there are 10,000 or so clones, about 80% of which are singletons. Sample: blood, taken from a patient who underwent chemoradiotherapy. These receptor sequences come from a human donor with HPV-associated anogenital cancer.

This chain connects TRBV4-3 to TRBJ2-5; TRBD2 matches at 12 bases. Per the germline V gene, CDR1 is LGHNA and CDR2 is YSLEER. The CDR3 sequence is 19 residues long. V lost 0 bases and J lost 5; bases outside the gene matches: 13. The CDR3 loop reads CASSQDSPSGGAFWETQYF. The CDR3 nucleotides read TGCGCCAGCAGCCAAGATTCGCCTAGCGGGGGGGCATTTTGGGAGACCCAGTACTTC.

The chain uses TRBV5-6 and TRBJ2-7; D assignment may be TRBD1 or TRBD2 (5 bases each). CDR1 SGHDT and CDR2 YYEEEE come from the germline V gene. CDR3 size: 13 residues. V was trimmed by 4 bases and J by 3 bases, leaving 11 bases between them. CDR3 DNA: TGTGCCAGCAGCGGGGGTATTATCTACGAGCAGTACTTC. Its protein product is CASSGGIIYEQYF.

The V call is TRBV5-1, the J call TRBJ1-4; D perhaps matches TRBD1 (5 bases). The germline gives CDR1 SGHRS, CDR2 YFSETQ. Trimming removed 0 bases at V and 6 bases at J, with 9 bases between. The CDR3 sequence is 14 residues long. The CDR3 is CASSLGGGDEKLFF. In nucleotides, the CDR3 is TGCGCCAGCAGCTTGGGCGGGGGGGATGAAAAACTGTTTTTT. Together with reference TRBV5-1 and TRBJ1-4, the CDR3 gives the full variable domain: KAGVTQTPRYLIKTRGQQVTLSCSPISGHRSVSWYQQTPGQGLQFLFEYFSETQRNKGNFPGRFSGRQFSNSRSEMNVSTLELGDSALYLCASSLGGGDEKLFFGSGTQLSVL.

This sequence joins TRBV19 and TRBJ2-3; no firm D call. Germline lookup yields CDR1 LNHDA and CDR2 SQIVND (reference sequence). V was trimmed by 4 bases and J by 2 bases, leaving 7 bases between them. The CDR3 is 13 amino acids. CDR3 sequence (DNA): TGTGCCAGTAGTAGTCAGCACACAGATACGCAGTATTTT. This sequence encodes CASSSQHTDTQYF.

This chain uses TRBV9 with TRBJ2-7; 8 bases line up with TRBD1. The junction had 3 bases not matched to a gene; V was cut back by 4 bases and J by 0 bases. This CDR3 comprises 14 residues. Germline V gives CDR1 SGDLS, CDR2 YYNGEE. CDR3 bases: TGTGCCAGCAGCCCGGACAGGGCCTCCTACGAGCAGTACTTC. Protein: CASSPDRASYEQYF.

V and J are TRBV5-1 and TRBJ2-3; 8 nucleotides line up with TRBD1. Per the germline V gene, CDR1 is SGHRS and CDR2 is YFSETQ. Losses at the gene ends were 4 bases for V and 5 bases for J; bases not matched to a gene: 6. The CDR3 extends over 14 amino acids. In DNA form, the CDR3 reads TGCGCCAGCAGCCCCGGACAGGGAGGAGATACGCAGTATTTT. Its translation: CASSPGQGGDTQYF.

The V gene is TRBV5-1, the J gene TRBJ1-5; D unclear. The CDR3 has 14 amino acids. Germline V CDR1 and CDR2: SGHRS, YFSETQ. Trimming took off 7 bases at V and 1 base at J, with 12 bases between the two ends. The CDR3 DNA sequence: TGCGCCAGCTCTACCGGCCCCAGCAATCAGCCCCAGCATTTT. Its protein product is CASSTGPSNQPQHF. Variable domain in full (rest from reference TRBV5-1 and TRBJ1-5): KAGVTQTPRYLIKTRGQQVTLSCSPISGHRSVSWYQQTPGQGLQFLFEYFSETQRNKGNFPGRFSGRQFSNSRSEMNVSTLELGDSALYLCASSTGPSNQPQHFGDGTRLSIL.

The chain couples TRBV6-5 to TRBJ1-1; 9 nucleotides align to TRBD1. The CDR3 length is 16 residues. CDR1 and CDR2 from the germline V gene are MNHEY and SVGAGI. With 2 bases clipped from V and 4 bases from J, the junction kept 8 bases outside the gene matches. CDR3 sequence (DNA): TGTGCCAGCAGTTACCTGGGACAGGGTCCGGGCACTGAAGCTTTCTTT. The encoded protein is CASSYLGQGPGTEAFF.

The V and J genes are TRBV4-2 and TRBJ2-2; 7 bases match TRBD1. V lost 1 base to trimming and J lost 0 bases; unmatched junction nucleotides: 5. The germline V gene has CDR1 LGHNA and CDR2 YNFKEQ. The CDR3 extends over 17 amino acids. The CDR3 DNA sequence: TGTGCCAGCAGCCAAGGTCGCGACAGGGCGAACACCGGGGAGCTGTTTTTT. Its translation is CASSQGRDRANTGELFF.

This chain joins TRBV4-1 and TRBJ1-5, with a weak D call TRBD1 (5 bases). Germline CDR1 MGHRA, CDR2 YSYEKL. The CDR3 covers 17 residues. V gave up 1 base and J gave up 5 bases, with 18 bases separating them. The CDR3 nucleotides read TGCGCCAGCAGCCAAGGCCCGCTCCTTCGGGGGGATCAGCCCCAGCATTTT. Its translation: CASSQGPLLRGDQPQHF.

The chain has TRBV6-6 and TRBJ2-3, with TRBD2 identical over 10 bases. Germline assignment: CDR1 MNHNY and CDR2 SVGAGI (reference sequence). The CDR3 consists of 16 residues. Unmatched junction bases numbered 7, after V lost 6 bases and J lost 1 base. In nucleotides, the CDR3 is TGTGCCAGCAGAACCCCTAGCGGGGGAGGCACAGATACGCAGTATTTT. Residues: CASRTPSGGGTDTQYF.

For this clone: A junction end diverges from the germline sequence, so it may reflect a read error. DNA for the CDR3: TGTGCCAGCTCACCAATAGAAGGGGGCAAACAGCCCCAGCATTTT. Its protein is CASSPIEGGKQPQHF. The V and J genes are TRBV18 and TRBJ1-5; 7 nucleotides align to TRBD1. The CDR3 contains 15 residues. The germline V gene has CDR1 KGHSH and CDR2 LQKENI. The full variable domain, in which reference TRBV18 and TRBJ1-5 provide the parts outside the CDR3, is NAGVMQNPRHLVRRRGQEARLRCSPMKGHSHVYWYRQLPEEGLKFMVYLQKENIIDESGMPKERFSAEFPKEGPSILRIQQVVRGDSAAYFCASSPIEGGKQPQHFGDGTRLSIL.

J is TRBJ1-6 and V is TRBV9; a possible D gene is TRBD1 (6 bases). Germline values: CDR1 SGDLS, CDR2 YYNGEE. V lost 6 bases and J lost 6, with 13 bases in between. The CDR3 runs to 14 residues. The CDR3 sequence: CASTRTVTNSPLHF. The DNA for the CDR3 is TGTGCCAGCACCAGGACAGTAACTAATTCACCCCTCCACTTT.

The chain carries TRBV19 and TRBJ1-4, with a possible D match to TRBD1 (6 bases). The CDR3 runs to 15 residues. With 8 bases removed from V and 0 bases from J, the gap between germline ends came to 13 bases. Germline assignment: CDR1 LNHDA and CDR2 SQIVND (reference sequence). The CDR3: CASLGQSATNEKLFF. The CDR3 DNA is TGTGCCAGTCTTGGACAGAGTGCAACTAATGAAAAACTGTTTTTT.